This T cell receptor beta chain was identified in a study of response to subunit inactivated influenza vaccine. The study's findings and limits: Every seasonal influenza vaccination brings in few new T cells, the authors suggested.

Using its own MiXCR run on the RT-PCR reads, TCRdb lists one record per CDR3 protein. The sample gives about 650,000 distinct CDR3 sequences, 12% to 15% of which show up once; 7.6% is in the top ten. There are 19 residues in the CDR3. V was pared by 4 bases and J by 1 base, with 18 bases of the junction left unmatched. CDR1 and CDR2 (germline): MNHEY, SMNVEV (reference sequence). Only a few counts were recorded for this clonotype. Its antigen remains unidentified. The specimen was PBMCs from blood, collected less than 15 days before vaccination. V is TRBV27 and J is TRBJ2-5; 7 bases align to TRBD1. This sequence originates from a man in his fifties who received an inactivated influenza vaccine. DNA for the CDR3: TGTGCCAGCAGTTCGACCCTCCGGACAGGCGGTCTTCGCCAAGAGACCCAGTACTTC. Translating it yields CASSSTLRTGGLRQETQYF.